This T cell receptor (beta chain) was identified in a study of T cells in Graves' hyperthyroidism and ophthalmopathy. From germline, CDR1 is LNHDA and CDR2 SQIVND (reference sequence). The CDR3 length is 19 residues. V was pared by 5 bases and J by 7 bases, with 22 bases of the junction left unmatched. Amplification of TCR beta CDR3 regions was performed using RNA transcripts as template. TCR CDR3 underwent first-round RT-PCR with the HTBI primer set. TCRdb re-called the multiplex PCR reads with MiXCR, one entry per CDR3 protein. The repertoire includes roughly 400,000 distinct CDR3 sequences, roughly 25% of them detected once, and more than 60% sits in the top ten. The hyperthyroidism was newly diagnosed and had lasted under 2 months; the patients were aged 18 to 65.

Sequencing was carried out using blood. The V call is TRBV19, the J call TRBJ2-1, with TRBD2 matching over 8 bases. This TCR came from a man in his forties or fifties with Graves' hyperthyroidism. CDR3 residues: CASSPPRVAGLPPGNEQFF. CDR3 DNA: TGTGCCAGTAGTCCTCCCCGGGTAGCGGGACTCCCTCCGGGGAATGAGCAGTTCTTC.